Each of the 24 T cell receptor beta chains below was sequenced from the same sample in a study of preoperative IRX-2 immunotherapy in early breast cancer. Produced via immunoSEQ multiplex PCR; TCRdb's table is partial and in-frame only. This sample yields approximately 1,200 clones, of which 75% are seen a single time; approximately 7.7% belongs to the top ten. Described treatment: preoperative locoregional IRX-2 cytokine immunotherapy. Sequenced material: tumor tissue, taken after IRX-2 immunotherapy. These TCRs come from a human donor with breast cancer.

The chain is built from TRBV11-3 and TRBJ1-2, with D hard to call. V lost 3 bases and J lost 0, with 11 bases in between. CDR1 is SGHNT, CDR2 YENEEA, per germline. The CDR3 has 15 residues. The CDR3 bases are TGTGCCAGCAGCTTTAAAAGAGGAGCTAACTATGGCTACACCTTC. This codes for CASSFKRGANYGYTF.

The chain is built from TRBV28 and TRBJ2-3; 13 bases are a match to TRBD2. With V trimmed by 5 bases and J by 6 bases, 5 bases remained unmatched. Germline CDR1 and CDR2: MDHEN and SYDVKM. The CDR3 consists of 15 residues. CDR3 nucleotides: TGTGCCAGCAGTCCCGAGGGACTAGCGGGGGATACGCAGTATTTT. Translated, it gives CASSPEGLAGDTQYF.

The chain carries TRBV15 and TRBJ2-2; 7 positions match TRBD2. From germline, CDR1 is LNHNV and CDR2 YYDKDF (reference sequence). V shed 8 bases and J 0 bases; nucleotides not matched to a gene: 3. The CDR3 runs 14 residues. CDR3 bases: TGTGCCACCTCGGGACTAACGAACACCGGGGAGCTGTTTTTT. Residues: CATSGLTNTGELFF. Full variable domain (rest looked up from reference TRBV15 and TRBJ2-2): DAMVIQNPRYQVTQFGKPVTLSCSQTLNHNVMYWYQQKSSQAPKLLFHYYDKDFNNEADTPDNFQSRRPNTSFCFLDIRSPGLGDTAMYLCATSGLTNTGELFFGEGSRLTVL.

The chain recombines TRBV11-3 with TRBJ1-6, with D unresolved. V was cut by 5 bases and J by 7 bases, with 15 bases left in between. CDR3 length: 15 amino acids. CDR1 is SGHNT, CDR2 YENEEA, per germline. CDR3 sequence reads: CASSARERWNSPLHF. In DNA form, the CDR3 reads TGTGCCAGCAGCGCGAGGGAACGTTGGAATTCACCCCTCCACTTT.

This clone occurred once. The chain uses TRBV19 and TRBJ1-1; D is perhaps TRBD1 (6 bases). V was trimmed by 3 bases and J by 3 bases, leaving 11 bases between them. This CDR3 comprises 14 residues. CDR1 and CDR2 from the germline V gene are LNHDA and SQIVND (reference sequence). The CDR3 spells CASSISEGDTEAFF. As DNA, the CDR3 is TGTGCCAGTAGTATCTCAGAGGGGGACACTGAAGCTTTCTTT.

CDR3 sequence reads: CASTRPRGPAFF. The CDR3 region has the DNA TGTGCCAGCACCCGACCCCGGGGGCCGGCTTTCTTT. The chain links TRBV6-8 to TRBJ1-1, with D perhaps matching TRBD1 (6 bases). V was trimmed by 7 bases and J by 11 bases, leaving 17 bases between them. This CDR3 contains 12 residues. CDR1 MNHGY and CDR2 SAAAGT come from the germline V gene.

V and J are TRBV15 and TRBJ1-2, with D perhaps matching TRBD1 (5 bases). CDR1 and CDR2 from the germline V gene are LNHNV and YYDKDF (reference sequence). The V gene lost 0 bases and the J gene lost 7 bases, with 12 bases spanning the gap. The CDR3 contains 14 residues. CDR3 bases: TGTGCCACCAGCAGAGATTTCGGGGACTCTGGCTACACCTTC. It translates to CATSRDFGDSGYTF.

The chain joins TRBV11-3 to TRBJ1-1, with D unclear. Germline CDR1 SGHNT, CDR2 YENEEA. This CDR3 region has 14 residues. V was clipped by 5 bases and J by 1 base, with 11 bases between them. The DNA for the CDR3 is TGTGCCAGCAGCCTTCCTAAGCGGAACACTGAAGCTTTCTTT. Protein: CASSLPKRNTEAFF. Full variable domain (remainder filled in from reference TRBV11-3 and TRBJ1-1): EAGVVQSPRYKIIEKKQPVAFWCNPISGHNTLYWYLQNLGQGPELLIRYENEEAVDDSQLPKDRFSAERLKGVDSTLKIQPAELGDSAVYLCASSLPKRNTEAFFGQGTRLTVV.

The genes are TRBV19 and TRBJ2-1; 8 positions match TRBD1. Germline CDR1 LNHDA, CDR2 SQIVND (reference sequence). V dropped 6 bases and J dropped 5; count of bases not matched to a gene: 6. This CDR3 has 14 amino acids. The CDR3 DNA follows: TGTGCCAGTAGCCGGACAGGGACTCACAATGAGCAGTTCTTC. It codes for CASSRTGTHNEQFF.

The CDR3 region has the DNA TGTGCCAGCAGTTACGTTACTCCAACCAACGAGCAGTACTTC. It is translated as CASSYVTPTNEQYF. V is TRBV6-8 and J is TRBJ2-7; D ambiguous. Between the trimmed V and J ends, which lost 2 bases and 5 bases, there was a span of 13 bases. CDR1 MNHGY and CDR2 SAAAGT come from the germline V gene. The CDR3 contains 14 residues.

The chain carries TRBV12-5 and TRBJ2-1; 10 positions match TRBD2. The CDR3 runs to 14 residues. CDR1 and CDR2 from the germline V gene are LGHNT and FRNRAP. For the CDR3, the DNA is TGTGCCAGCAAAATAGGGACTAGCGACAATGAGCAGTTCTTC. Protein: CASKIGTSDNEQFF.

The chain is built from TRBV14 and TRBJ1-2; TRBD1 aligns across 8 bases. The CDR3 consists of 14 residues. Germline V gives CDR1 SGHDN, CDR2 FVKESK. V was clipped by 4 bases and J by 5 bases; unmatched bases: 6. The CDR3 spells CASSLGQGGYGYTF. The DNA of the CDR3 is TGTGCCAGCAGCCTCGGACAGGGTGGATATGGCTACACCTTC.

The rearrangement joins TRBV11-3 to TRBJ1-5, with 10 bases matching TRBD1. From germline, CDR1 is SGHNT and CDR2 YENEEA. J lost 7 bases, V lost 5 bases, and 8 bases had no gene match. The CDR3 covers 15 residues. The CDR3 loop reads CASSGLRDRGQPQHF. Here the CDR3 DNA reads TGTGCCAGCAGCGGGTTAAGGGACAGGGGACAGCCCCAGCATTTT. The full variable domain, in which reference TRBV11-3 and TRBJ1-5 provide the parts outside the CDR3, is EAGVVQSPRYKIIEKKQPVAFWCNPISGHNTLYWYLQNLGQGPELLIRYENEEAVDDSQLPKDRFSAERLKGVDSTLKIQPAELGDSAVYLCASSGLRDRGQPQHFGDGTRLSIL.

This chain uses TRBV28 with TRBJ1-3, with 7 bases fitting TRBD1. With V trimmed by 8 bases and J by 0 bases, 10 bases remained unmatched. This CDR3 is 16 amino acids long. CDR1 is MDHEN, CDR2 SYDVKM, per germline. DNA for the CDR3: TGTGCCAGCTGCTGGGACAGCCCTCGCTCTGGAAACACCATATATTTT. Translated, it gives CASCWDSPRSGNTIYF.

This chain joins TRBV14 and TRBJ1-1, with TRBD1 matching 7 bases. The CDR3 runs 15 residues. V lost 3 bases and J lost 1; bases outside the gene matches: 5. Germline lookup yields CDR1 SGHDN and CDR2 FVKESK. In nucleotides, the CDR3 is TGTGCCAGCAGCCAGGCCGCAGGGGGGAACACTGAAGCTTTCTTT. Protein product: CASSQAAGGNTEAFF.

The sample holds one count of this clone. V is TRBV19 and J is TRBJ2-1; 11 bases are shared with TRBD2. Germline lookup yields CDR1 LNHDA and CDR2 SQIVND (reference sequence). This CDR3 is 16 amino acids long. Losses at the gene ends were 7 bases for V and 5 bases for J; bases not matched to a gene: 10. CDR3 DNA: TGTGCCAGTACAACTCCTAGCGGGAGGACGAACAATGAGCAGTTCTTC. This translates into CASTTPSGRTNNEQFF.

This clone is classed as hyperexpanded. The chain is built from TRBV15 and TRBJ2-1; maybe TRBD1 (5 bases). Germline CDR1 is LNHNV and CDR2 is YYDKDF (reference sequence). V lost 0 bases, J lost 5 bases, and 14 bases lay in between. The CDR3 has 16 amino acids. The CDR3 region is CATSRDRVKQDNEQFF. For the CDR3, the DNA is TGTGCCACCAGCAGAGATAGAGTTAAACAGGACAATGAGCAGTTCTTC.

V usage is TRBV19 and J usage is TRBJ1-5; TRBD1 might be the D (6 bases). Looked up from germline, CDR1 is LNHDA and CDR2 is SQIVND (reference sequence). The CDR3 is 14 residues long. V lost 7 bases and J lost 3, with 13 bases in between. CDR3 protein: CASKQTGVNQPQHF. The CDR3 nucleotides are TGTGCCAGTAAACAGACAGGCGTCAATCAGCCCCAGCATTTT.

V and J are TRBV11-3 and TRBJ1-3, with D perhaps matching TRBD1 (5 bases). The CDR3 covers 15 residues. Germline V lookup: CDR1 SGHNT, CDR2 YENEEA. Trimming took off 4 bases at V and 1 base at J, with 11 bases between the two ends. CDR3 in amino acids: CASSSSGESGNTIYF. The CDR3, as DNA: TGTGCCAGCAGCTCCTCGGGGGAATCTGGAAACACCATATATTTT.

CDR3 loop: CASSITWDSSYNSPLHF. The CDR3 DNA is TGTGCCAGCAGTATCACCTGGGACAGCTCCTATAATTCACCCCTCCACTTT. The V call is TRBV28, the J call TRBJ1-6; TRBD1 aligns across 7 bases. CDR3 size: 17 residues. V was pared by 5 bases and J by 0 bases, with 7 bases of the junction left unmatched. Germline CDR1 and CDR2: MDHEN and SYDVKM.

The V and J genes are TRBV6-7 and TRBJ2-2; 7 nucleotides align to TRBD2. TRBV6-7 qualifies as an ORF whose function is uncertain. V lost 2 bases to trimming and J lost 1 base; unmatched junction nucleotides: 7. This CDR3 contains 17 residues. The DNA of the CDR3 is TGTGCCAGCAGTTACGCCCGAGCGGGATTGAACACCGGGGAGCTGTTTTTT. Its translation is CASSYARAGLNTGELFF.

The chain couples TRBV11-3 to TRBJ1-2; 9 bases are shared with TRBD1. The CDR3 is 15 residues long. Germline V gives CDR1 SGHNT, CDR2 YENEEA. The V gene end was trimmed by 5 bases and the J gene end by 3 bases; junction bases not matched to a gene: 7. CDR3 sequence (DNA): TGTGCCAGCAGCGAGAACAGGGGGCTCGACTATGGCTACACCTTC. Its translation is CASSENRGLDYGYTF.

The V gene is TRBV28, the J gene TRBJ2-3; TRBD2 is a possible D gene (7 bases). The germline V gene encodes CDR1 MDHEN and CDR2 SYDVKM. Between the trimmed V and J ends, which lost 6 bases and 5 bases, there was a span of 15 bases. The CDR3 loop spans 14 amino acids. The CDR3 DNA reads as TGTGCCAGCAGGGGAGGGACAAGGGGAGATACGCAGTATTTT. Amino acid sequence: CASRGGTRGDTQYF.

The chain couples TRBV11-3 to TRBJ1-3; no definite D call. From germline, CDR1 is SGHNT and CDR2 YENEEA. CDR3 length equals 16 residues. Trimming shortened V by 5 bases and J by 0 bases, and 14 bases separated the two germline ends. The CDR3, as DNA: TGTGCCAGCAGCGCTCCCCAACATTACTCTGGAAACACCATATATTTT. It translates to CASSAPQHYSGNTIYF.